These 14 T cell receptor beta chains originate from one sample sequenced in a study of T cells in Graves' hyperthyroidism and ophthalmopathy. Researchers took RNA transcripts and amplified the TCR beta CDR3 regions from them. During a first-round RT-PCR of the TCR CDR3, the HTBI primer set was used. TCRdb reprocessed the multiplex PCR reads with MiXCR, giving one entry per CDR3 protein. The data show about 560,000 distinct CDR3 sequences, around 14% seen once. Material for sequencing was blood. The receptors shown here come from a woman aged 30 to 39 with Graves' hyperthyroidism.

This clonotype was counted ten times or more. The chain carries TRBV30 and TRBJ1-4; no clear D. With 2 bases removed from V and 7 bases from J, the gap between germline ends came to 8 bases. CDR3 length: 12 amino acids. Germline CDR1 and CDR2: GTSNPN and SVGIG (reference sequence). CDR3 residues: CAWSSGLEKLFF. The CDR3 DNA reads TGTGCCTGGAGTTCGGGTCTTGAAAAACTGTTTTTT.

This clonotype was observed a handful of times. The CDR3 reads CAISRDRAQETQYF. CDR3 nucleotides: TGTGCCATCAGTCGGGACAGAGCCCAAGAGACCCAGTACTTC. The chain recombines TRBV10-3 with TRBJ2-5; 7 bases map to TRBD1. Germline loops: CDR1 ENHRY, CDR2 SYGVKD. The ends lost 5 bases at V and 1 base at J; junction bases unmatched: 4. The CDR3 is 14 amino acids.

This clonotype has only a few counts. The CDR3 is CSVEENVAGDTQYF. CDR3 nucleotides: TGCAGCGTTGAAGAAAACGTGGCTGGAGATACGCAGTATTTT. This rearrangement joins TRBV29-1 to TRBJ2-3; D is undetermined. The CDR3 runs to 14 residues. The V end was cut by 0 bases, the J end by 5 bases, with 12 bases between. From germline, CDR1 is SQVTM and CDR2 ANQGSEA.

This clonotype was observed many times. CDR3 region: CASMRTVSTDTQYF. The CDR3, as DNA: TGCGCCAGCATGCGGACAGTTAGCACAGATACGCAGTATTTT. The chain has TRBV5-1 and TRBJ2-3; D may be TRBD1 (6 bases). This CDR3 region has 14 residues. V was clipped by 6 bases and J by 0 bases, with 11 bases between them. CDR1 is SGHRS and CDR2 is YFSETQ in the germline V gene.

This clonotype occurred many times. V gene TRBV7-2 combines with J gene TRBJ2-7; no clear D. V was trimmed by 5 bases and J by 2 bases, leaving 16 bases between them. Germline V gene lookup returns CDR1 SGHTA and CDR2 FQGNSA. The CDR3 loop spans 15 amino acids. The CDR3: CASSLQSSLTYEQYF. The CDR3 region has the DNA TGTGCCAGCAGCCTTCAATCGTCACTTACCTACGAGCAGTACTTC.

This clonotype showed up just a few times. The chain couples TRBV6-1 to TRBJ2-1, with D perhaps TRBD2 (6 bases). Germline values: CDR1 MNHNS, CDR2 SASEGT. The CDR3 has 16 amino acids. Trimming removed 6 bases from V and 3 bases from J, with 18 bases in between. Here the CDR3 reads CASRGGATSNYNEQFF. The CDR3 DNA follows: TGTGCCAGCAGAGGCGGAGCAACTAGCAACTACAATGAGCAGTTCTTC.

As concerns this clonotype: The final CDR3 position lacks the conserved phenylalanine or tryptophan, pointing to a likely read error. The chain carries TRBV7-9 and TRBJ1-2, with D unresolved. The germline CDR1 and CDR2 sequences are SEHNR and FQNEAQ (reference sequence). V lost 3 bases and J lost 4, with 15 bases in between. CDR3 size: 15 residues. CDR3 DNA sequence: TGTGCCAGCAGCTTTGCTTCGCGCGAGTTCTATGGCTACACCATC. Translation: CASSFASREFYGYTI.

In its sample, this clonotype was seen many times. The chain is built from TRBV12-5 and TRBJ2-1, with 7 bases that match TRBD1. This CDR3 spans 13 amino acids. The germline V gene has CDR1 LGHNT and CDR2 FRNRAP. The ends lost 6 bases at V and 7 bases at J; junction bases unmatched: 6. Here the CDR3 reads CASGRDSFNEQFF. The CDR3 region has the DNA TGTGCTAGTGGACGGGACAGCTTTAATGAGCAGTTCTTC.

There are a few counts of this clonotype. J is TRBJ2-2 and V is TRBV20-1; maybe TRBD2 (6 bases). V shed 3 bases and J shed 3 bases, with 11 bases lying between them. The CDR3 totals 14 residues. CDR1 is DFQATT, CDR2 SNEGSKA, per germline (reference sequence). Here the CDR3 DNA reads TGCAGTGCTAGGTGGGAGGCCGACACCGGGGAGCTGTTTTTT. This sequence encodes CSARWEADTGELFF.

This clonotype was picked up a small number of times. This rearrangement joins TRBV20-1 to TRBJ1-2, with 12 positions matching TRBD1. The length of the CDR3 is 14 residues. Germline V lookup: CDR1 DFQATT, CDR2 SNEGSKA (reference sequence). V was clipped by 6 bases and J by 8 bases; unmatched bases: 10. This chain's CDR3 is CSAAGTGGAGGYTF. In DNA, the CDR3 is TGCAGTGCAGCCGGGACAGGGGGCGCGGGAGGCTACACCTTC.

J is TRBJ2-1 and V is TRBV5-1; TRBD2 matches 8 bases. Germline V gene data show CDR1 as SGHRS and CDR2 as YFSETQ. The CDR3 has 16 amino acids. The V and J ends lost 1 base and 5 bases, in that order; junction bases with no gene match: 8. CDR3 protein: CASSLTGGTTHNEQFF. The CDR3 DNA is TGCGCCAGCAGCTTGACGGGGGGGACGACTCACAATGAGCAGTTCTTC.

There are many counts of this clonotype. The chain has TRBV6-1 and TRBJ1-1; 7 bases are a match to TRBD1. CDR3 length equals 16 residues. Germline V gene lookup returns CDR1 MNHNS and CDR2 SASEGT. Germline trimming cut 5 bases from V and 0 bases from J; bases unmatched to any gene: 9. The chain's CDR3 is CASSYGGGGLNTEAFF. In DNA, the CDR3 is TGTGCCAGCAGTTATGGAGGGGGCGGACTGAACACTGAAGCTTTCTTT.

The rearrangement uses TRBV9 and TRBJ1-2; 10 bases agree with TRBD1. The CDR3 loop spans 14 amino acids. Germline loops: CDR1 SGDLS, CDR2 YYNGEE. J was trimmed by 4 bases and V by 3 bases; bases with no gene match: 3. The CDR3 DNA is TGTGCCAGCAGCGGGGGACAGGGGCTCTATGGCTACACCTTC. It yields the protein CASSGGQGLYGYTF. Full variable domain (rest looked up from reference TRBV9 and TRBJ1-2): DSGVTQTPKHLITATGQRVTLRCSPRSGDLSVYWYQQSLDQGLQFLIQYYNGEERAKGNILERFSAQQFPDLHSELNLSSLELGDSALYFCASSGGQGLYGYTFGSGTRLTVV.

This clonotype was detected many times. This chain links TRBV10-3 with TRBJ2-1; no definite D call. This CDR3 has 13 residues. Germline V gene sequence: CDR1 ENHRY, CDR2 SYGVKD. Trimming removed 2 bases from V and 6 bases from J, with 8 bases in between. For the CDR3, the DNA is TGTGCCATCAGTGAGACGGACCGCAATGAGCAGTTCTTC. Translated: CAISETDRNEQFF.